The 14 T cell receptor beta chains reported below all come from one sample, sequenced in a study of T cells after yellow fever vaccination. TCRdb ran MiXCR on the 5' RACE reads and lists one entry per CDR3 protein. The sample includes about 340,000 distinct CDR3 sequences, 12% of them seen just once. The sample consisted of CD4+ T cells sorted from PBMCs, taken 15 days after the yellow fever booster vaccination. The source is a man between 18 and 29 years old who received the YFV17D yellow fever vaccine.

The chain combines TRBV7-2 with TRBJ2-3; the match to TRBD1 covers 7 bases. Germline V gene data show CDR1 as SGHTA and CDR2 as FQGNSA. The length of the CDR3 is 15 residues. J gave up 6 bases and V 5 bases, and 11 bases lay outside the gene matches. CDR3 amino acids: CASSPRTGRVDTQYF. The CDR3 nucleotides read TGTGCCAGCAGCCCCCGGACAGGACGGGTGGATACGCAGTATTTT.

This clonotype was counted between two and nine times. This chain connects TRBV20-1 to TRBJ2-1; 7 bases align to TRBD1. Germline CDR1 is DFQATT and CDR2 is SNEGSKA (reference sequence). The CDR3 runs to 17 residues. Trimming took 5 bases from V and 0 from J; bases not matched to a gene: 13. CDR3 in amino acids: CSAGTDTAQSSYNEQFF. Here the CDR3 DNA reads TGCAGTGCTGGGACAGATACTGCCCAGAGCTCCTACAATGAGCAGTTCTTC.

This clonotype was seen a few times. The chain uses TRBV12-3 or TRBV12-4 and TRBJ2-3; D is undetermined. Trimming took 7 bases from V and 0 from J, leaving 5 bases between them. This CDR3 has 12 residues. The CDR3 sequence is CASTWSTDTQYF. In DNA form, the CDR3 reads TGTGCCAGCACATGGAGCACAGATACGCAGTATTTT.

This clonotype was recorded a few times. The rearrangement uses TRBV7-7 and TRBJ2-3; TRBD2 aligns across 9 bases. This CDR3 contains 16 residues. Germline CDR1 SSHAT, CDR2 FNYEAQ (reference sequence). V was clipped by 7 bases and J by 1 base; unmatched bases: 9. As DNA, the CDR3 is TGTGCCAGCACCCCGCTCGTAGCGGGGGGCACAGATACGCAGTATTTT. It codes for CASTPLVAGGTDTQYF. Full variable domain (outside the CDR3, taken from reference TRBV7-7 and TRBJ2-3): GAGVSQSPRYKVTKRGQDVTLRCDPISSHATLYWYQQALGQGPEFLTYFNYEAQPDKSGLPSDRFSAERPEGSISTLTIQRTEQRDSAMYRCASTPLVAGGTDTQYFGPGTRLTVL.

There are a few counts of this clonotype. The chain combines TRBV7-2 with TRBJ2-7; 8 bases map to TRBD2. V lost 2 bases, J lost 0 bases, and 3 bases stayed unmatched. The CDR3 loop spans 15 amino acids. Germline V lookup: CDR1 SGHTA, CDR2 FQGNSA. The CDR3 loop is CASSLYGTSSYEQYF. Here the CDR3 DNA reads TGTGCCAGCAGCTTATACGGGACTAGCTCCTACGAGCAGTACTTC.

This clonotype was detected ten times or more. The chain combines TRBV12-3 or TRBV12-4 with TRBJ2-1; 7 bases are a match to TRBD1. Unmatched junction bases numbered 10, after V lost 2 bases and J lost 9 bases. The CDR3 runs to 15 residues. This CDR3 reads CASSLSLRGPIEQFF. CDR3 DNA sequence: TGTGCCAGCAGTTTATCTCTGAGGGGGCCTATTGAGCAGTTCTTC.

This clonotype was seen a few times. This chain connects TRBV27 to TRBJ1-5; D call uncertain. This CDR3 comprises 16 residues. The germline V and J ends were trimmed by 6 bases and 1 base, with 16 bases remaining between them. CDR1 is MNHEY, CDR2 SMNVEV, per germline (reference sequence). The CDR3 DNA reads TGTGCCAGCAGAAGACGGAGTGATGGGAGCAATCAGCCCCAGCATTTT. The encoded protein is CASRRRSDGSNQPQHF.

The chain has TRBV7-2 and TRBJ2-2; D not certain. V lost 1 base and J 5 bases, leaving 8 bases between the germline ends. CDR3 length: 14 amino acids. Germline CDR1 and CDR2: SGHTA and FQGNSA. CDR3 region: CASSLGYRTGELFF. For the CDR3, the DNA is TGTGCCAGCAGCTTAGGTTATAGAACCGGGGAGCTGTTTTTT. The whole variable domain, remainder taken from reference TRBV7-2 and TRBJ2-2, is GAGVSQSPSNKVTEKGKDVELRCDPISGHTALYWYRQSLGQGLEFLIYFQGNSAPDKSGLPSDRFSAERTGGSVSTLTIQRTQQEDSAVYLCASSLGYRTGELFFGEGSRLTVL.

The chain is built from TRBV15 and TRBJ1-2, with 7 bases fitting TRBD1. The V and J ends lost 0 bases and 4 bases, in that order; junction bases with no gene match: 11. This CDR3 has 17 residues. Germline V gives CDR1 LNHNV, CDR2 YYDKDF (reference sequence). DNA of the CDR3: TGTGCCACCAGCAGAGATGAGGAACAGGGGAAGACCTATGGCTACACCTTC. Amino acids: CATSRDEEQGKTYGYTF.

This chain connects TRBV25-1 to TRBJ2-3, with 10 bases fitting TRBD2. J lost 7 bases, V lost 1 base, and 11 bases had no gene match. Germline V gene data show CDR1 as MGHDK and CDR2 as SYGVNS. This CDR3 spans 17 amino acids. Here the CDR3 reads CASSESLGSGGPNTQYF. The CDR3 coding sequence is TGTGCCAGCAGTGAATCCCTAGGTAGCGGGGGGCCGAATACGCAGTATTTT.

In this sample, this clonotype turned up many times. The J gene is TRBJ2-3, the V gene TRBV7-2; D possibly corresponds to TRBD2 (6 bases). The CDR3 is 16 residues long. CDR1 is SGHTA and CDR2 is FQGNSA in the germline V gene. V was shortened by 1 base and J by 0 bases, with 11 bases between the two germline ends. The CDR3: CASSLDAGFSTDTQYF. CDR3 coding DNA: TGTGCCAGCAGCTTAGATGCGGGGTTTAGCACAGATACGCAGTATTTT.

This clonotype came up a few times. J is TRBJ1-5 and V is TRBV6-6; D is ambiguous. The CDR3 is 15 amino acids. The germline V gene encodes CDR1 MNHNY and CDR2 SVGAGI (reference sequence). Between the trimmed V and J ends, which lost 6 bases and 1 base, there was a span of 13 bases. The CDR3, as DNA: TGTGCCAGCAGCCCGGTAGGCGGGAGCAATCAGCCCCAGCATTTT. It yields the protein CASSPVGGSNQPQHF.

The chain recombines TRBV15 with TRBJ2-4; 12 bases align to TRBD2. The junction had 8 bases not matched to a gene; V was cut back by 1 base and J by 1 base. Germline V lookup: CDR1 LNHNV, CDR2 YYDKDF (reference sequence). This CDR3 is built from 19 residues. CDR3 sequence (DNA): TGTGCCACCAGCAGAGTTGGGGACCTAGCGGGGGGGGCCAAAAACATTCAGTACTTC. Translation: CATSRVGDLAGGAKNIQYF.

The chain is built from TRBV18 and TRBJ2-5, with D possibly TRBD2 on 6 matching bases. V was shortened by 0 bases and J by 1 base, with 15 bases between the two germline ends. In germline, CDR1 is KGHSH, CDR2 LQKENI. This CDR3 has 17 residues. Here the CDR3 DNA reads TGTGCCAGCTCACCACCGGTTCGGAGGGCTCTCCAAGAGACCCAGTACTTC. Its translation: CASSPPVRRALQETQYF. Looking up the rest from reference TRBV18 and TRBJ2-5 gives the full variable domain: NAGVMQNPRHLVRRRGQEARLRCSPMKGHSHVYWYRQLPEEGLKFMVYLQKENIIDESGMPKERFSAEFPKEGPSILRIQQVVRGDSAAYFCASSPPVRRALQETQYFGPGTRLLVL.